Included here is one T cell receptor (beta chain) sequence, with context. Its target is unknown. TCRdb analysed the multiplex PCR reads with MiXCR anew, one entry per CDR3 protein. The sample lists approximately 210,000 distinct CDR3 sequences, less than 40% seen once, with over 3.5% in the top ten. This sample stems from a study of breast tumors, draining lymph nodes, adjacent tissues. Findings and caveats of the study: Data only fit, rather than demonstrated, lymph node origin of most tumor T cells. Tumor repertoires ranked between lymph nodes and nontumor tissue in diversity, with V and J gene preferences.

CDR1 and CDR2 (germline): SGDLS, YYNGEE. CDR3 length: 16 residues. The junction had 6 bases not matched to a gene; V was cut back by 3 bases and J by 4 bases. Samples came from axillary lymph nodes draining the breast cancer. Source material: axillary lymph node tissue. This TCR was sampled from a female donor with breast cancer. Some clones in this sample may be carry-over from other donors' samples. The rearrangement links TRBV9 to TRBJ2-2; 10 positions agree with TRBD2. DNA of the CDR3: TGTGCCAGCAGCGGTAGCGGGGGGCTTTCCACCGGGGAGCTGTTTTTT. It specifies CASSGSGGLSTGELFF. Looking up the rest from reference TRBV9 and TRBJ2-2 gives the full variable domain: DSGVTQTPKHLITATGQRVTLRCSPRSGDLSVYWYQQSLDQGLQFLIQYYNGEERAKGNILERFSAQQFPDLHSELNLSSLELGDSALYFCASSGSGGLSTGELFFGEGSRLTVL.